This T cell receptor beta chain was sequenced for a study of blood T cell repertoires in COVID-19. Study as a whole: The United States, Italy and Spain provided the acute and convalescent COVID-19 samples. Sources were T cells, B-cell-depleted T cells, or PBMCs; the material itself was cDNA or gDNA.

Source study methods: Amplification with reference gene primers provided the estimates of nucleated cell counts. This table comes from immunoSEQ multiplex PCR, and its TCRdb copy is limited to in-frame clones, with some not included. The D gene and trimming were derived from the DNA, and the V and J assignments and clone size from that table. This table has about 48,000 clones, approximately 90% appearing once. Seattle patient enrollment occurred during active infection, with longitudinal follow-up thereafter. This CDR3 has 16 residues. Germline loops: CDR1 MNHEY, CDR2 SMNVEV (reference sequence). Trimming removed 0 bases from V and 2 bases from J, with 13 bases in between.

The sequence was obtained from a woman aged 80 or over with COVID-19, enrolled during active disease. The specimen was peripheral blood. The chain combines TRBV27 with TRBJ1-2; D is unclear. The CDR3 region is CASSLSGQASNYGYTF. As DNA, the CDR3 is TGTGCCAGCAGTTTATCTGGTCAAGCGTCGAACTATGGCTACACCTTC.